This is a list of T cell receptor beta chains from one sample in a study of T cells in localized non-small cell lung cancer. The table came from immunoSEQ multiplex PCR; TCRdb's copy has only in-frame clones and leaves some out. The sample consists of about 1,400 clones, 20% of them appearing once. This specimen consisted of normal lung tissue next to the tumor, obtained before any cancer treatment. The source of these receptors is a woman aged 35 to 70 with stage II lung adenocarcinoma. Each CDR3 is given with its conserved first and last residue. A D gene is named only where the DNA matches it firmly. Some rows mark clone size as missing; the rest say once, few, many or name a class of expanded clone.

CDR3: CASSPGQGFTGELFF
DNA: TGTGCCAGCAGCCCCGGACAGGGTTTCACCGGGGAGCTGTTTTTT
length: 15
size: few
J: TRBJ2-2
D: TRBD1
V: TRBV11-3

CDR3: CASNLYDGEAFF
DNA: TGTGCCAGCAACCTGTATGACGGTGAAGCTTTCTTT
length: 12
size: few
J: TRBJ1-1
D: .
V: TRBV28

CDR3: CATTQVGGSTDTQYF
DNA: TGTGCCACCACCCAGGTGGGGGGGTCGACGGATACGCAGTATTTT
length: 15
size: .
J: TRBJ2-3
D: TRBD2
V: TRBV15

CDR3: CASRTGDRSGANVLTF
DNA: TGTGCCAGTAGGACAGGGGACCGCTCTGGGGCCAACGTCCTGACTTTC
length: 16
size: .
J: TRBJ2-6
D: TRBD1
V: TRBV19

CDR3: CASSLSGGLVEAFF
DNA: TGTGCCAGCAGCCTCAGTGGGGGATTAGTTGAAGCTTTCTTT
length: 14
size: .
J: TRBJ1-1
D: .
V: TRBV9

CDR3: CASSLWEGSYGYTF
DNA: TGTGCCAGCAGCTTGTGGGAGGGGAGCTATGGCTACACCTTC
length: 14
size: medium-sized
J: TRBJ1-2
D: .
V: TRBV11-3

CDR3: CASSLGTGTTYEQYF
DNA: TGCGCCAGCAGCTTGGGGACAGGCACCACCTACGAGCAGTACTTC
length: 15
size: .
J: TRBJ2-7
D: TRBD1
V: TRBV5-1

CDR3: CASSSPSGGAETQYF
DNA: TGTGCCAGCAGTTCTCCTAGCGGGGGGGCTGAGACCCAGTACTTC
length: 15
size: .
J: TRBJ2-5
D: TRBD2
V: TRBV6-8

CDR3: CASTQGTGAGNTIYF
DNA: TGTGCCAGCACCCAAGGGACAGGGGCTGGAAACACCATATATTTT
length: 15
size: .
J: TRBJ1-3
D: TRBD1
V: TRBV6-8

CDR3: CASSLDGVLRTPANYGYTF
DNA: TGTGCCAGCAGCTTAGATGGGGTCTTAAGGACACCAGCTAACTATGGCTACACCTTC
length: 19
size: few
J: TRBJ1-2
D: .
V: TRBV11-3

CDR3: CAISGGDQPQHF
DNA: TGTGCCATCAGTGGGGGGGATCAGCCCCAGCATTTT
length: 12
size: medium-sized
J: TRBJ1-5
D: .
V: TRBV6-8

CDR3: CASSYPGDAEAFF
DNA: TGTGCCAGCAGTTACCCTGGGGACGCTGAAGCTTTCTTT
length: 13
size: few
J: TRBJ1-1
D: .
V: TRBV6-8

CDR3: CASSRLGTSDVAGSKNIQYF
DNA: TGTGCCAGCAGCCGTCTTGGGACTAGCGACGTCGCAGGGTCCAAAAACATTCAGTACTTC
length: 20
size: medium-sized
J: TRBJ2-4
D: TRBD2
V: TRBV11-3

CDR3: CASSVMGQDTEAFF
DNA: TGTGCCAGCAGCGTAATGGGACAGGACACTGAAGCTTTCTTT
length: 14
size: few
J: TRBJ1-1
D: TRBD1
V: TRBV9

CDR3: CASTYDNSNNQPQHF
DNA: TGTGCCAGCACTTATGACAACTCCAACAATCAGCCCCAGCATTTT
length: 15
size: few
J: TRBJ1-5
D: .
V: TRBV28

CDR3: CASSEWTGYEQYF
DNA: TGTGCCAGCAGTGAATGGACAGGGTACGAGCAGTACTTC
length: 13
size: few
J: TRBJ2-7
D: TRBD1
V: TRBV25-1

CDR3: CASSPFEGTAYEQYF
DNA: TGTGCCAGTAGTCCCTTTGAGGGTACGGCCTACGAGCAGTACTTC
length: 15
size: .
J: TRBJ2-7
D: .
V: TRBV19

CDR3: CASSRGLNTEAFF
DNA: TGTGCCAGCAGCCGGGGCCTGAACACTGAAGCTTTCTTT
length: 13
size: few
J: TRBJ1-1
D: .
V: TRBV9

CDR3: CASTEGQPGEKLFF
DNA: TGTGCCAGCACCGAAGGACAACCTGGGGAAAAACTGTTTTTT
length: 14
size: large
J: TRBJ1-4
D: .
V: TRBV6-8

CDR3: CASSPPGRGLGGYTF
DNA: TGTGCCAGCTCACCACCGGGCAGGGGGCTTGGAGGCTACACCTTC
length: 15
size: .
J: TRBJ1-2
D: TRBD1
V: TRBV18

CDR3: CASSPSRSQETQYF
DNA: TGTGCCAGCAGCCCGTCCAGGTCTCAAGAGACCCAGTACTTC
length: 14
size: medium-sized
J: TRBJ2-5
D: .
V: TRBV11-3

CDR3: CASSIVGQGTTYNEQFF
DNA: TGTGCCAGTAGTATAGTAGGACAGGGGACCACCTACAATGAGCAGTTCTTC
length: 17
size: .
J: TRBJ2-1
D: TRBD1
V: TRBV19

CDR3: CASSLQRGAGYTF
DNA: TGTGCCAGCAGTTTACAAAGGGGGGCTGGCTACACCTTC
length: 13
size: large
J: TRBJ1-2
D: .
V: TRBV28

CDR3: CASSRNPGGATEAFF
DNA: TGTGCCAGCAGTCGAAACCCAGGGGGCGCGACTGAAGCTTTCTTT
length: 15
size: few
J: TRBJ1-1
D: TRBD1
V: TRBV11-3

CDR3: CASSYRNEAFF
DNA: TGTGCCAGCAGTTACCGGAATGAAGCTTTCTTT
length: 11
size: .
J: TRBJ1-1
D: .
V: TRBV6-7

CDR3: CASSEPRTGLNYEQYF
DNA: TGTGCCAGCAGTGAACCGAGGACAGGCCTTAACTACGAGCAGTACTTC
length: 16
size: large
J: TRBJ2-7
D: TRBD1
V: TRBV9

CDR3: CASSAPGGNTEAFF
DNA: TGTGCCAGCAGTGCTCCAGGGGGGAACACTGAAGCTTTCTTT
length: 14
size: few
J: TRBJ1-1
D: TRBD1
V: TRBV28

CDR3: CASSVSGATNQPQHF
DNA: TGTGCCAGCAGCGTATCAGGGGCAACTAATCAGCCCCAGCATTTT
length: 15
size: .
J: TRBJ1-5
D: .
V: TRBV9

CDR3: CASSLGTVAKNIQYF
DNA: TGTGCCAGCAGCTTGGGGACAGTAGCCAAAAACATTCAGTACTTC
length: 15
size: medium-sized
J: TRBJ2-4
D: TRBD1
V: TRBV11-3